Each of the 17 T cell receptor beta chains below was sequenced from the same sample in a study of regulatory T cells. The study's findings and limits: Hydrophobic residues at CDR3 positions 6 and 7 were enriched in conventional CD4+ T cells of CD3G-deficient patients.

Primers: 52 TRBV forward and 13 TRBJ reverse. Assay used: immunoSEQ multiplex PCR; TCRdb lists only in-frame clones, some missing. The repertoire holds around 15,000 clones, with around 83% as singletons. Their target antigens are unknown. Sequenced material: conventional CD4+ T cells sorted from blood. Receptors were obtained from a person between 30 and 45 years old with CD3G deficiency.

The genes are TRBV6-1 and TRBJ1-1, with TRBD1 as a possible D gene (6 bases). CDR1 is MNHNS, CDR2 SASEGT, per germline. V was pared by 7 bases and J by 0 bases, with 12 bases between. This CDR3 is built from 14 residues. CDR3 in amino acids: CASTDRFLNTEAFF. The DNA for the CDR3 is TGTGCCAGCACCGACAGGTTTTTGAACACTGAAGCTTTCTTT.

This clone showed up just a few times. The V call is TRBV9, the J call TRBJ2-2, with 8 nucleotides matching TRBD2. The J segment lost 1 base and the V segment lost 3 bases, leaving 5 bases of the junction unmatched. This CDR3 contains 16 residues. Germline assignment: CDR1 SGDLS and CDR2 YYNGEE. CDR3: CASSARAGGNTGELFF. CDR3 sequence (DNA): TGTGCCAGCAGCGCCCGGGCGGGGGGGAACACCGGGGAGCTGTTTTTT.

This clone showed up just once. The chain carries TRBV30 and TRBJ2-7, with D unresolved. The CDR3 runs 13 residues. V was pared by 3 bases and J by 0 bases, with 9 bases between. CDR1 and CDR2 from the germline V gene are GTSNPN and SVGIG (reference sequence). The CDR3 DNA follows: TGTGCCTGGAGCGCCCTAAGCTCCTACGAGCAGTACTTC. Protein: CAWSALSSYEQYF.

This clone was seen once. The chain employs TRBV7-9 and TRBJ2-4, with 7 positions matching TRBD1. Germline V CDR1 and CDR2: SEHNR, FQNEAQ (reference sequence). CDR3 length: 15 residues. With 3 bases clipped from V and 5 bases from J, the junction kept 7 bases outside the gene matches. The DNA for the CDR3 is TGTGCCAGCAGCTTCAGTAGACAGGGAGAAAACATTCAGTACTTC. Translated, it gives CASSFSRQGENIQYF.

This clone was counted a single time. The J gene is TRBJ1-1, the V gene TRBV5-1, with D possibly being TRBD1 (5 bases). The CDR3 has 13 amino acids. Germline CDR1 SGHRS, CDR2 YFSETQ. V lost 0 bases and J 6 bases, leaving 9 bases between the germline ends. The CDR3 spells CASSLVRGAEAFF. DNA of the CDR3: TGCGCCAGCAGCTTGGTCCGGGGGGCTGAAGCTTTCTTT.

This clone was counted a few times. V gene TRBV19 combines with J gene TRBJ1-2; D is unclear. The V gene's germline CDR1 is LNHDA and CDR2 SQIVND (reference sequence). This CDR3 is 12 amino acids long. V dropped 6 bases and J dropped 3 bases, with 8 bases sitting between them. CDR3 region: CASRVVDYGYTF. In DNA form, the CDR3 reads TGTGCCAGTAGGGTGGTGGACTATGGCTACACCTTC.

The rearrangement links TRBV5-1 to TRBJ2-3; the D gene is possibly TRBD2 (6 bases). Germline CDR1 SGHRS, CDR2 YFSETQ. The CDR3 is made up of 18 amino acids. V was cut by 0 bases and J by 2 bases, with 19 bases left in between. CDR3 coding DNA: TGCGCCAGCAGCTTGGCTGCCGGGACTTTCCTTTCCACAGATACGCAGTATTTT. This translates into CASSLAAGTFLSTDTQYF.

V usage is TRBV28 and J usage is TRBJ1-1; D call uncertain. In germline, CDR1 is MDHEN, CDR2 SYDVKM. V lost 6 bases, J lost 2 bases, and 13 bases lay in between. This CDR3 region has 14 residues. The CDR3 bases are TGTGCCAGCAGCCCAACGACCCCCAACACTGAAGCTTTCTTT. Translated: CASSPTTPNTEAFF.

The rearrangement links TRBV5-1 to TRBJ2-5; D is ambiguous. The V gene's germline CDR1 is SGHRS and CDR2 YFSETQ. This CDR3 region has 14 residues. V lost 0 bases, J lost 7 bases, and 13 bases lay in between. CDR3 in amino acids: CASSLAGKTGTQYF. CDR3 in DNA: TGCGCCAGCAGCTTGGCGGGCAAAACGGGGACCCAGTACTTC.

This sequence joins TRBV28 and TRBJ1-2, with 8 nucleotides matching TRBD1. The CDR3 is made up of 13 amino acids. Germline CDR1 MDHEN, CDR2 SYDVKM. V was clipped by 6 bases and J by 4 bases; unmatched bases: 4. The CDR3: CASRTGGFYGYTF. CDR3 in DNA: TGTGCCAGCAGAACAGGGGGATTCTATGGCTACACCTTC.

The chain uses TRBV7-8 and TRBJ2-7, with D unclear. CDR3 length: 13 residues. Germline assignment: CDR1 SGHVS and CDR2 FQNEAQ. V was shortened by 1 base and J by 1 base, with 5 bases between the two germline ends. CDR3 sequence: CASSLGLSYEQYF. CDR3 nucleotide sequence: TGTGCCAGCAGCTTAGGGCTATCCTACGAGCAGTACTTC.

The genes are TRBV28 and TRBJ2-7; TRBD1 might be the D (6 bases). Between the trimmed V and J ends, which lost 2 bases and 2 bases, there was a span of 13 bases. CDR1 MDHEN and CDR2 SYDVKM come from the germline V gene. The CDR3 length is 15 residues. This CDR3 reads CASSLGSRGPYEQYF. CDR3 nucleotide sequence: TGTGCCAGCAGTTTAGGCTCCAGGGGCCCCTACGAGCAGTACTTC.

The count of this clone is one. The rearrangement joins TRBV28 to TRBJ1-2; D remains ambiguous. Per germline, CDR1 MDHEN and CDR2 SYDVKM. The CDR3 loop spans 11 amino acids. Trimming cost V 8 bases and J 8 bases, with 12 bases left between them. The CDR3 sequence is CASYGGRGYTF. CDR3 nucleotide sequence: TGTGCCAGCTATGGTGGTCGCGGCTACACCTTC.

This clone has just one count. The gene calls are TRBV28 and TRBJ2-5; 11 positions match TRBD2. CDR1 and CDR2 from the germline V gene are MDHEN and SYDVKM. The CDR3 has 15 amino acids. V gave up 6 bases and J gave up 5 bases; unmatched junction bases: 8. This CDR3 reads CASSTLAGGLETQYF. CDR3 nucleotides: TGTGCCAGCAGCACCCTAGCGGGAGGTTTGGAGACCCAGTACTTC.

The rearrangement uses TRBV7-9 and TRBJ2-3; D is uncertain. Germline loops: CDR1 SEHNR, CDR2 FQNEAQ (reference sequence). There are 14 residues in the CDR3. V was cut by 1 base and J by 3 bases, with 8 bases left in between. As DNA, the CDR3 is TGTGCCAGCAGCTTAGACAGCCGAACAGATACGCAGTATTTT. This gives the protein CASSLDSRTDTQYF. The complete variable domain, with remaining parts taken from reference TRBV7-9 and TRBJ2-3, reads DTGVSQNPRHKITKRGQNVTFRCDPISEHNRLYWYRQTLGQGPEFLTYFQNEAQLEKSRLLSDRFSAERPKGSFSTLEIQRTEQGDSAMYLCASSLDSRTDTQYFGPGTRLTVL.

This sequence joins TRBV19 and TRBJ2-1; D not resolved. The CDR3 has 13 residues. The V end was cut by 5 bases, the J end by 0 bases, with 5 bases between. Germline CDR1 reads LNHDA; CDR2 reads SQIVND (reference sequence). The CDR3 bases are TGTGCCAGTAGTTTAGCCTCCTACAATGAGCAGTTCTTC. It specifies CASSLASYNEQFF.

This chain connects TRBV11-2 to TRBJ2-3, with D perhaps given as TRBD1 or TRBD2 (5 bases each). The CDR3 covers 16 residues. The germline V gene encodes CDR1 SGHAT and CDR2 FQNNGV. V lost 3 bases and J 2 bases, leaving 15 bases between the germline ends. This chain's CDR3 is CASSLGTGPLTDTQYF. Here the CDR3 DNA reads TGTGCCAGCAGCTTGGGCACGGGACCGCTCACAGATACGCAGTATTTT.